The T cell receptor (beta chain) described here comes from a study of shared clonotypes between healthy human individuals. Looking at the study overall: A donor's plate count was three for CD4 naive and three for CD4 memory; CD8 naive had two and CD8 memory one.

The V gene's germline CDR1 is SGHDN and CDR2 FVKESK. V shed 4 bases and J shed 2 bases, with 18 bases lying between them. There are 16 residues in the CDR3. Sequencing used immunoSEQ multiplex PCR; TCRdb keeps in-frame clones, though not all of them. The table has about 2.4 million clones, around 94% seen once. Input material: naive CD4+ T cells sorted from blood. Specified subset: CD45RA+ positively selected. This TCR came from a man between 18 and 29 years old in good health. The chain recombines TRBV14 with TRBJ2-7; possibly TRBD1 or TRBD2 for D (5 bases each). In DNA form, the CDR3 reads TGTGCCAGCAGCCTCGGCGGGTCAGGGAAGACCTACGAGCAGTACTTC. This gives the protein CASSLGGSGKTYEQYF.